This T cell receptor beta chain is drawn from a study of T cells after yellow fever vaccination (dated by TCRdb to between 2017 and 2020). Concerning the study at large: The SMART-Seq v4 Ultra Low Input RNA kit was used to prepare libraries from fractions with low cell numbers. To follow T-cell clones before and after both primary and booster YFV17D yellow fever vaccination, bulk TCR alpha and beta repertoires underwent longitudinal sequencing. Two healthy male donors, one aged 18 to 30 and one aged 30 to 40 years, made up the cohort. Blood was drawn at multiple timepoints before and after primary and secondary immunization, with bulk PBMC replicates and cell subsets isolated. Beyond this particular receptor, the publication reports: Because only a couple of donors were included in the study, the extent to which the findings can be generalized is limited. Because abundant contaminating clonotypes from the bulk population could be contained in FACS-sorted repertoires, computational filtering was required. After the booster, most of the clones that had expanded following primary vaccination were detected again (about 95% of CD4 and 88% of CD8), which suggests that memory was broadly maintained. A small fraction of clonotypes appeared in both the CD4 and CD8 compartments, likely as a result of convergent recombination. Compared with the primary T-cell response, the secondary T-cell response was weaker but faster, peaking on day 5 rather than day 15.

The sequencer was an Illumina NovaSeq 6000. Synthesis of TCR cDNA relied on 5'RACE template switching, a step that introduced a universal primer site along with unique molecular identifiers. cDNA synthesis was primed from both the TCR alpha and TCR beta constant segments. Libraries were amplified in two PCR steps, with sample barcodes and sequencing adapters added in the second step. Libraries were sequenced on Illumina HiSeq 2500 (2x100 bp) or NovaSeq (2x150 bp). The published analysis was carried out like this. Demultiplexing of reads and collapsing into UMI consensus sequences were performed with MIGEC, and V(D)J alignment was carried out with MiXCR. Vaccine-responding clonotypes were identified with edgeR using replicate PBMC samples, with FDR below 0.01 and a log2 fold change above 5 up to day 15 being required. CD4 or CD8 identity was assigned to each bulk clonotype according to whether the clonotype was present at higher abundance in the sequenced CD4 repertoire or the sequenced CD8 repertoire. The public reads were reanalyzed by TCRdb: fastp trimming at Q25, MiXCR alignment, in-frame beta chains only. Merged by CDR3 protein, the rows form single entries marked with the most common genes and DNA. These V and J calls derive from TCRdb rather than the authors' analysis. In this sample the table shows under 100,000 distinct CDR3 sequences, about 5.8% of which occur a single time. Over 40% of the sample comes from the top ten.

This clonotype was seen only a few times. What antigen it recognizes has not been identified. No much larger clone is present one base from it, and per-base qualities are unavailable. Taken with the paper, the label for treatment or condition translates to: live attenuated yellow fever vaccine strain. A standard Ficoll-Paque protocol was used to isolate PBMCs from peripheral blood. Dynabeads CD4 and CD8 positive selection kits were used to isolate the CD4 and CD8 T-cell fractions. TriZol was used to extract RNA from bulk PBMCs, from CD4 and CD8 fractions, and from dextramer-positive and dextramer-negative fractions. This TCR came from a man aged 18 to 29 who received the YFV17D yellow fever vaccine. The specimen comprised CD8+ T cells sorted from PBMCs, sampled 10 days after the yellow fever booster vaccination.

Here is the DNA: TGTGCCAGCTCCCCTAGAAGATACGAGCAGTACTTC. This gives the protein CASSPRRYEQYF. This chain is built from TRBV18 and TRBJ2-7; the D gene is not confidently resolved. The CDR3 contains 12 residues, cysteine and phenylalanine counted. Left in the record is the CDR3 DNA by itself, 36 bases read in frame from the first base. A distance of 10 bases separates the germline ends of V and J, which lose 6 bases and 4 bases respectively. The germline V gene encodes CDR1 KGHSH and CDR2 LQKENI.